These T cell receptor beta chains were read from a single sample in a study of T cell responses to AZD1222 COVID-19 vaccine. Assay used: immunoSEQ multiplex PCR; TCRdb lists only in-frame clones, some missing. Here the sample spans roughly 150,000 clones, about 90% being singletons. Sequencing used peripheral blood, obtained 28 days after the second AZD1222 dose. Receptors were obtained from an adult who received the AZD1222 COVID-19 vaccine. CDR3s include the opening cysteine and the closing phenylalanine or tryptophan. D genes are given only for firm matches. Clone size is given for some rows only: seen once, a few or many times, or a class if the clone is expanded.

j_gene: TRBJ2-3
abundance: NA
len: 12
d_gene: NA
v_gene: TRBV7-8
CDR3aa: CASSPLSDTQYF
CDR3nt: TGTGCCAGCAGCCCACTTTCGGATACGCAGTATTTT

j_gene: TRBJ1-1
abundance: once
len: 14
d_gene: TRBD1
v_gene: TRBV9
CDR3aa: CASRRDRVSPEAFF
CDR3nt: TGTGCCAGCCGGCGGGACAGGGTTTCCCCAGAAGCTTTCTTT

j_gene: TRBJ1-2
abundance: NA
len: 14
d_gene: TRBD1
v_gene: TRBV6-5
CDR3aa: CASSYGQGDYGYTF
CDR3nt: TGTGCCAGCAGTTACGGACAGGGAGACTATGGCTACACCTTC

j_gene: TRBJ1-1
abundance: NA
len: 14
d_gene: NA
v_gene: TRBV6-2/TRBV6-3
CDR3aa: CASSYSGRNTEAFF
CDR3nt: TGTGCCAGCAGTTACTCGGGCCGAAACACTGAAGCTTTCTTT

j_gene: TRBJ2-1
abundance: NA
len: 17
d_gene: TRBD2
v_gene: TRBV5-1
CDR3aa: CASSPGSSGSSYNEQFF
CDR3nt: TGCGCCAGCAGCCCAGGCAGTAGCGGGTCCTCCTACAATGAGCAGTTCTTC

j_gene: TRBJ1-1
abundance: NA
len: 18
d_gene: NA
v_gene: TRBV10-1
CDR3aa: CASSDWEGQHRDFTEAFF
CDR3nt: TGCGCCAGCAGTGACTGGGAAGGCCAACACCGAGACTTCACTGAAGCTTTCTTT

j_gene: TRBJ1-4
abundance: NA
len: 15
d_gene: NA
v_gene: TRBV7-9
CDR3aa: CASSSGGPTNEKLFF
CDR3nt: TGTGCCAGCAGCTCCGGGGGACCGACTAATGAAAAACTGTTTTTT

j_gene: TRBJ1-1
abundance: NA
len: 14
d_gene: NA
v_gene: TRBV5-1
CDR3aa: CASSPAGEVTEAFF
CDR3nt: TGCGCCAGCAGTCCAGCCGGGGAGGTCACTGAAGCTTTCTTT

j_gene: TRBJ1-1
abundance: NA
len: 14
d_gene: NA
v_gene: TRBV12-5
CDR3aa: CASGPRGGSTEAFF
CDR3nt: TGTGCTAGTGGTCCAAGGGGCGGGTCGACTGAAGCTTTCTTT

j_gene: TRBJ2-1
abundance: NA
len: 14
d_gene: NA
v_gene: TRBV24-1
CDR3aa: CATSDDGTRNEQFF
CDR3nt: TGTGCCACCAGTGATGATGGGACTCGCAATGAGCAGTTCTTC

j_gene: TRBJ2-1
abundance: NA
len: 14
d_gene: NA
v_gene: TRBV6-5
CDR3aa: CASSKRHADNEQFF
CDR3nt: TGTGCCAGCAGTAAAAGACACGCCGACAATGAGCAGTTCTTC

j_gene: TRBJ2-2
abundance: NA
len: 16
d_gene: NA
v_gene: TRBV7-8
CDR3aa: CASSLASTPNTGELFF
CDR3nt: TGTGCCAGCAGCTTAGCGTCCACCCCGAACACCGGGGAGCTGTTTTTT

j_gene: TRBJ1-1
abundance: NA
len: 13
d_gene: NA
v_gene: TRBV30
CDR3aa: CAWSVGPGTEAFF
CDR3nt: TGTGCCTGGAGTGTAGGTCCAGGGACTGAAGCTTTCTTT

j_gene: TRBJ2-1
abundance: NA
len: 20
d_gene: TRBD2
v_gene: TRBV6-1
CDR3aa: CASSEARLAGAKSSYNEQFF
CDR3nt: TGTGCCAGCAGTGAAGCGCGTTTAGCGGGGGCCAAGAGCTCCTACAATGAGCAGTTCTTC

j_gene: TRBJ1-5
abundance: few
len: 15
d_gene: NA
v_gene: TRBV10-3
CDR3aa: CAISESTDGNQPQHF
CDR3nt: TGTGCCATCAGTGAGTCGACCGACGGGAATCAGCCCCAGCATTTT

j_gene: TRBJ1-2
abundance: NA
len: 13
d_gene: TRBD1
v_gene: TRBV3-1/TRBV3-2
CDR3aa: CASSPGAGGGYTF
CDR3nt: TGTGCCAGCAGCCCCGGGGCAGGGGGCGGCTACACCTTC

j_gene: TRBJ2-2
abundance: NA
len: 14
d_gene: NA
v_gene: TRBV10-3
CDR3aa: CAISEGSDTGELFF
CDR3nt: TGTGCCATCAGTGAAGGGTCCGACACCGGGGAGCTGTTTTTT

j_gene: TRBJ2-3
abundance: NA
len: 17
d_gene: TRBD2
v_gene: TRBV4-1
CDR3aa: CASSQEELAGGLNTQYF
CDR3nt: TGCGCCAGCAGCCAAGAGGAACTAGCGGGGGGCTTAAATACGCAGTATTTT

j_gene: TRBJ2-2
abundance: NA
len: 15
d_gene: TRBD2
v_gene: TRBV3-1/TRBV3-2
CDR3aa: CASSKRLAVAGELFF
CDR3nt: TGTGCCAGCAGCAAGCGACTAGCGGTAGCCGGGGAGCTGTTTTTT

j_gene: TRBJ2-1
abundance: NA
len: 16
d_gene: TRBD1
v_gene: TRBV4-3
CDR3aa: CASSHQSRTGDNEQFF
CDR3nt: TGCGCCAGCAGCCACCAGAGCCGGACAGGAGACAATGAGCAGTTCTTC

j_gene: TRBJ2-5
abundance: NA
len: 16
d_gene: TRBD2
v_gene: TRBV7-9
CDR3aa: CASSSPGLAGGPSQYF
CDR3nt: TGTGCCAGCAGCTCGCCGGGACTAGCGGGGGGGCCTTCCCAGTACTTC

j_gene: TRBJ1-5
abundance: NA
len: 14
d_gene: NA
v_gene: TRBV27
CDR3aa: CASSFGLSNQPQHF
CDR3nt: TGTGCCAGCAGTTTTGGACTTAGCAATCAGCCCCAGCATTTT

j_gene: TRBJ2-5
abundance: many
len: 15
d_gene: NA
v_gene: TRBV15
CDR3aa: CATSRDYTNQETQYF
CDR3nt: TGTGCCACCAGCAGAGATTACACCAACCAAGAGACCCAGTACTTC

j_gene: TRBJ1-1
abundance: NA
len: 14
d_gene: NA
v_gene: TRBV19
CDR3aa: CASSIEGTNTEAFF
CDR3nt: TGTGCCAGTAGTATAGAGGGAACGAACACTGAAGCTTTCTTT

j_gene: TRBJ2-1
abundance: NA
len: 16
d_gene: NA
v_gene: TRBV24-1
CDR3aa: CATSDQTGTAYNEQFF
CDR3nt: TGTGCCACCAGTGATCAAACCGGGACTGCGTACAATGAGCAGTTCTTC

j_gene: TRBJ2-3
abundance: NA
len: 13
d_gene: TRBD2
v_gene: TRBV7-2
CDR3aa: CASSSATSGGGHF
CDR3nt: TGTGCCAGCAGCTCAGCCACTAGCGGGGGGGGGCATTTT

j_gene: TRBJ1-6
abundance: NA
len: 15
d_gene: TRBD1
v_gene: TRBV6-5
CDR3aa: CASSYSAGGNSPLHF
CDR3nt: TGTGCCAGCAGTTACTCGGCAGGGGGCAACTCACCCCTCCACTTT

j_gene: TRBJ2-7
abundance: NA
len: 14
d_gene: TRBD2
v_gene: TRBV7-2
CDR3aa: CASSSVAGVNEQYF
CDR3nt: TGTGCCAGCAGCAGTGTAGCGGGAGTCAACGAGCAGTACTTC

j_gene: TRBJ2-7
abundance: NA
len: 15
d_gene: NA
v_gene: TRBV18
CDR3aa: CASSPSAGGSYEQYF
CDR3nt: TGTGCCAGCTCACCATCCGCAGGGGGGTCCTACGAGCAGTACTTC

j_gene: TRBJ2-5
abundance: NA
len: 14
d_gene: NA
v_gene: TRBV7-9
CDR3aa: CASSQGRSKETQYF
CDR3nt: TGTGCCAGCAGCCAGGGACGGTCCAAAGAGACCCAGTACTTC

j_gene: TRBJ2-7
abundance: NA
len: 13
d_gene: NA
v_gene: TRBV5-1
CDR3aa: CASSLEWNYEQYF
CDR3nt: TGCGCCAGCAGCTTGGAGTGGAACTACGAGCAGTACTTC

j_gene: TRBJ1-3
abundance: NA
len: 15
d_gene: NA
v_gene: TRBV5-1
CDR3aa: CASSLDGVSGNTIYF
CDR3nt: TGCGCCAGCAGCTTGGACGGAGTCTCTGGAAACACCATATATTTT

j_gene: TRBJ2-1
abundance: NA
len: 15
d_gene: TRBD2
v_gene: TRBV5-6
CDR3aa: CASSLRSGNSDEQFF
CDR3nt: TGTGCCAGCAGCTTGCGGAGCGGGAACTCCGATGAGCAGTTCTTC

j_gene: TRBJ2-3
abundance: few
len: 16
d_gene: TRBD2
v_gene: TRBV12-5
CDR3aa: CASCLAAGGDTDTQYF
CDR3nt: TGTGCTAGTTGTTTAGCAGCGGGGGGGGACACAGATACGCAGTATTTT

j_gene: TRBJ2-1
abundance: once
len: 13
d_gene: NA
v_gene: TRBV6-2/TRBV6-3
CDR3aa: CASSPLEYNEQFF
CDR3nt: TGTGCCAGCAGCCCCCTAGAATACAATGAGCAGTTCTTC

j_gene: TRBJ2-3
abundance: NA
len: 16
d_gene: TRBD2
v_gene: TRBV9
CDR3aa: CASSVGAGGSTDTQYF
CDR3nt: TGTGCCAGCAGCGTAGGGGCGGGAGGGAGCACAGATACGCAGTATTTT

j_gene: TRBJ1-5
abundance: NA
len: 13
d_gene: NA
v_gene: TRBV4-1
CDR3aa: CASSQAVDQPQHF
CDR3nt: TGCGCCAGCAGCCAAGCTGTGGATCAGCCCCAGCATTTT

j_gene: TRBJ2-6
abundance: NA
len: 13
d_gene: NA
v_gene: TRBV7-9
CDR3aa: CASSPPGTNVLTF
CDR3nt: TGTGCCAGCAGTCCTCCGGGAACCAACGTCCTGACTTTC

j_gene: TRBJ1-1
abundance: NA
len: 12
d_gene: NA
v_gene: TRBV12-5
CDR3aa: CASGELNTEAFF
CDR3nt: TGTGCTAGTGGCGAGCTCAACACTGAAGCTTTCTTT

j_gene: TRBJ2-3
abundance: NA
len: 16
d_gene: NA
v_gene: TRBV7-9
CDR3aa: CASSFWGDSYTDTQYF
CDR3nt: TGTGCCAGCAGCTTTTGGGGCGACAGCTACACAGATACGCAGTATTTT

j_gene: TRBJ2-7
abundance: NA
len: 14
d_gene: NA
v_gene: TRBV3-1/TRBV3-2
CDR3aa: CASSPVGEAGEQYF
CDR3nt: TGTGCCAGCAGCCCCGTAGGAGAGGCGGGTGAGCAGTACTTC

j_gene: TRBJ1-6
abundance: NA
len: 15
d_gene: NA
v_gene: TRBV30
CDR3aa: CAWSRGQGVNSPLHF
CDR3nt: TGTGCCTGGAGCCGGGGACAAGGCGTCAATTCACCCCTCCACTTT

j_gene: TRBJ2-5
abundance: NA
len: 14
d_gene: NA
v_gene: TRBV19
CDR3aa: CASSIEGRGATQYF
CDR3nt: TGTGCCAGTAGTATAGAGGGCAGGGGCGCGACCCAGTACTTC

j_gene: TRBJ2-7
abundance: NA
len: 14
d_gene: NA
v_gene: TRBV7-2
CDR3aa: CASSLRRIGYEQYF
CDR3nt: TGTGCCAGCAGCTTAAGGAGGATCGGATACGAGCAGTACTTC

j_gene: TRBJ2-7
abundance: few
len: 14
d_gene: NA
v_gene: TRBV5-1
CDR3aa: CASSLGSASYEQYF
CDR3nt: TGCGCCAGCAGCTTGGGATCCGCATCCTACGAGCAGTACTTC

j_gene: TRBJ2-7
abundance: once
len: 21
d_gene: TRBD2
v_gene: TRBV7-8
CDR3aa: CASSPSAIGAIFTGLGYEQYF
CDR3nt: TGTGCCAGCAGCCCCTCGGCCATAGGGGCGATTTTTACCGGACTAGGGTACGAGCAGTACTTC

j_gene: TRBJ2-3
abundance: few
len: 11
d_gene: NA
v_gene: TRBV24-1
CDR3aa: CATPSRDTQYF
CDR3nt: TGTGCCACCCCTAGTCGGGATACGCAGTATTTT

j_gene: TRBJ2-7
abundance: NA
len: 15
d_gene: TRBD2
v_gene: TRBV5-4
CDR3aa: CASSLDSGRAYEQYF
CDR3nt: TGTGCCAGCAGCTTGGATAGCGGGAGGGCCTACGAGCAGTACTTC

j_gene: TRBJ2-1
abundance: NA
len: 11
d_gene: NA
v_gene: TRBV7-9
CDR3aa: CASSLKNEQFF
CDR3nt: TGTGCCAGCAGCTTAAAAAATGAGCAGTTCTTC

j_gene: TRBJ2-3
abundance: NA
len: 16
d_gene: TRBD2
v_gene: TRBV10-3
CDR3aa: CATSGGRAVGTDTQYF
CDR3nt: TGTGCCACCTCAGGTGGGAGGGCCGTCGGCACAGATACGCAGTATTTT

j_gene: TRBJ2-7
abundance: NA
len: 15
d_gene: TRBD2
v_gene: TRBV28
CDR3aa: CASSSPSGGSYEQYF
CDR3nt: TGTGCCAGCAGTTCCCCTAGCGGGGGGTCCTACGAGCAGTACTTC

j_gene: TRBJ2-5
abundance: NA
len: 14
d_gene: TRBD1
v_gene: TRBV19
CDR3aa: CASRDRGLGETQYF
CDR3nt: TGTGCCAGTAGGGACAGGGGGCTGGGGGAGACCCAGTACTTC

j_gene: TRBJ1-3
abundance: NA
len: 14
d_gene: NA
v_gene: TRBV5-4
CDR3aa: CASGLQGTGNTIYF
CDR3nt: TGTGCCAGCGGACTACAGGGAACTGGAAACACCATATATTTT

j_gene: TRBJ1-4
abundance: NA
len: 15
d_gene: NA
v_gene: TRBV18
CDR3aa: CASSQLGIGDEKLFF
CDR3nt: TGTGCCAGCTCCCAGCTAGGGATCGGGGATGAAAAACTGTTTTTT

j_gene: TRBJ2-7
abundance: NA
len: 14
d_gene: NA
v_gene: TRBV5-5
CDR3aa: CASSLVAGSYEQYF
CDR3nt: TGTGCCAGCAGCTTGGTCGCAGGCTCCTACGAGCAGTACTTC

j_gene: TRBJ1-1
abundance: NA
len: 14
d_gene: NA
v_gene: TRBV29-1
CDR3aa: CSVARGGGNTEAFF
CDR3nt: TGCAGCGTTGCCCGGGGAGGCGGGAACACTGAAGCTTTCTTT

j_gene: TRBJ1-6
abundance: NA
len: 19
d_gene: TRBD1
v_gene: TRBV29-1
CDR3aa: CSVDCGGQGLRSGNSPLHF
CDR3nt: TGCAGCGTTGACTGCGGGGGACAGGGCCTAAGGTCAGGGAATTCACCCCTCCACTTT

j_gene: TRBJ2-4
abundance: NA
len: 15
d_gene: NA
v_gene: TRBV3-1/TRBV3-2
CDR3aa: CASSQDASGGNIQYF
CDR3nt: TGTGCCAGCAGCCAAGACGCGTCTGGGGGTAACATTCAGTACTTC

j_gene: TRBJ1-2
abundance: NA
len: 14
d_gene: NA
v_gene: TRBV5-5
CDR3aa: CASSLATDYYGYTF
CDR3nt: TGTGCCAGCAGCTTGGCCACAGACTACTATGGCTACACCTTC

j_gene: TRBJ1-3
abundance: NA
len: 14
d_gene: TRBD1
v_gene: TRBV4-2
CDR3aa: CASSQGQYGNTIYF
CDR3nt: TGTGCCAGCAGCCAGGGACAGTATGGAAACACCATATATTTT